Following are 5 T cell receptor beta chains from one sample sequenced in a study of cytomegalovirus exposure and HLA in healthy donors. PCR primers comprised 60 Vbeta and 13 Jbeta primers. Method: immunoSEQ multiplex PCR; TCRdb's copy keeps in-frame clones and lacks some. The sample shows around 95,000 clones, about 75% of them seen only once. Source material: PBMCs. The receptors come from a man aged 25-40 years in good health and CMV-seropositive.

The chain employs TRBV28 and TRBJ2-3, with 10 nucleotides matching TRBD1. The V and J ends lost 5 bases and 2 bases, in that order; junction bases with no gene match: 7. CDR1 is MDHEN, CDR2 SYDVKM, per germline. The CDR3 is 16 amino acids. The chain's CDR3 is CASSIPGQGFTDTQYF. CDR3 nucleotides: TGTGCCAGCAGTATTCCGGGACAGGGGTTCACAGATACGCAGTATTTT.

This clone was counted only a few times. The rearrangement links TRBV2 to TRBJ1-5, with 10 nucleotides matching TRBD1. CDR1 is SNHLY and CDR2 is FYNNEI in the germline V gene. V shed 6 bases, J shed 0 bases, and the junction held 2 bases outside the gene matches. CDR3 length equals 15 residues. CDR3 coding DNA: TGTGCCAGCAGAGGGACAGGGGATAGCAATCAGCCCCAGCATTTT. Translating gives CASRGTGDSNQPQHF. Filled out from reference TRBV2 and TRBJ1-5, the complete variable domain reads EPEVTQTPSHQVTQMGQEVILRCVPISNHLYFYWYRQILGQKVEFLVSFYNNEISEKSEIFDDQFSVERPDGSNFTLKIRSTKLEDSAMYFCASRGTGDSNQPQHFGDGTRLSIL.

CDR3 protein: CASRRGGSTEAFF. As DNA, the CDR3 is TGTGCCAGCAGGCGGGGGGGAAGCACTGAAGCTTTCTTT. The rearrangement uses TRBV7-2 and TRBJ1-1; maybe TRBD1 (5 bases). Germline V gene sequence: CDR1 SGHTA, CDR2 FQGNSA. There are 13 residues in the CDR3. V was cut by 6 bases and J by 4 bases, with 12 bases left in between.

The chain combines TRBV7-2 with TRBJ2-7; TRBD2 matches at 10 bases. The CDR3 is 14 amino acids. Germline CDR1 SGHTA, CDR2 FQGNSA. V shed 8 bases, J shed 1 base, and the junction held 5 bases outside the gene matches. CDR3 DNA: TGTGCCAGCCGACTGACTAGCGGGTCCTACGAGCAGTACTTC. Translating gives CASRLTSGSYEQYF.

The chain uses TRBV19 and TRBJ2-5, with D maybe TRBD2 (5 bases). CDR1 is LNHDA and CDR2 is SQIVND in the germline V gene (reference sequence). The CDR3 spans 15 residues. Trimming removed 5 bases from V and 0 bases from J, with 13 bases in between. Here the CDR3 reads CASSARTWYQETQYF. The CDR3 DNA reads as TGTGCCAGTAGTGCCCGGACTTGGTACCAAGAGACCCAGTACTTC.